The next 2 T cell receptor beta chains were all read from a single sample in a study of CD8+CD57+ T cells in acquired aplastic anemia. According to the study, genomic DNA was the template for TCR beta VDJ and CDR3 profiling. TCRdb re-derived calls from the reads in MiXCR, one entry per CDR3 protein. Of about 270,000 distinct CDR3 sequences listed, 65% to 90% are singletons. The authors sequenced patients whose flow cytometry had shown CD8+CD57+ cell expansion. Source material: sorted CD4+, CD8+, or CD8+CD57+ T cells (not recorded which) from PBMCs. The receptor source for this set is a human donor with aplastic anemia.

For this clonotype: As the CDR3 is not closed by the conserved phenylalanine or tryptophan, this likely results from a read error. It is unclear where the CDR3 begins or ends on the DNA, so no DNA is shown, and the CDR3 is as TCRdb lists it. The chain joins TRBV7-8 to TRBJ1-2; TRBD1 is taken as the D call from the table, unchecked against the DNA. Germline CDR1 SGHVS, CDR2 FQNEAQ. The CDR3 is 13 residues long, counting both termini. CDR3 loop: CASSLDPRSGSGA.

There are a few counts of this clonotype. A read error may explain this, as a much larger clone is one base away. The V gene is TRBV7-8, the J gene TRBJ1-5; D unresolved. The CDR3 contains 15 residues. Germline V lookup: CDR1 SGHVS, CDR2 FQNEAQ. V was shortened by 0 bases and J by 16 bases, with 22 bases between the two germline ends. CDR3 DNA sequence: TGTGCCAGCAGCTTAGCGGGAGGTCGCGATACGCAGTATCATTTT. Protein sequence: CASSLAGGRDTQYHF.